This T cell receptor beta chain was sequenced during a study of early T cells in non-severe SARS-CoV-2 infection. This clonotype was found many times. From germline, CDR1 is SGHRS and CDR2 YFSETQ. This CDR3 comprises 14 residues. V lost 3 bases and J lost 7; bases outside the gene matches: 9. Unique molecular identifier tags were affixed to discrete cDNA molecules. One entry per CDR3 protein, called by TCRdb with MiXCR from the 5' RACE reads. The data contain roughly 68,000 distinct CDR3 sequences, over 4% of them singletons. This rearrangement joins TRBV5-1 to TRBJ1-1; 7 bases fit TRBD1. This TCR was recovered from an adult who was a healthcare worker with PCR-confirmed SARS-CoV-2 infection or an uninfected control (not recorded which). The material sequenced was whole blood. The DNA for the CDR3 is TGCGCCAGCAGCTGGGGACAGTCCCTGGGTGAAGCTTTCTTT. Translation: CASSWGQSLGEAFF.